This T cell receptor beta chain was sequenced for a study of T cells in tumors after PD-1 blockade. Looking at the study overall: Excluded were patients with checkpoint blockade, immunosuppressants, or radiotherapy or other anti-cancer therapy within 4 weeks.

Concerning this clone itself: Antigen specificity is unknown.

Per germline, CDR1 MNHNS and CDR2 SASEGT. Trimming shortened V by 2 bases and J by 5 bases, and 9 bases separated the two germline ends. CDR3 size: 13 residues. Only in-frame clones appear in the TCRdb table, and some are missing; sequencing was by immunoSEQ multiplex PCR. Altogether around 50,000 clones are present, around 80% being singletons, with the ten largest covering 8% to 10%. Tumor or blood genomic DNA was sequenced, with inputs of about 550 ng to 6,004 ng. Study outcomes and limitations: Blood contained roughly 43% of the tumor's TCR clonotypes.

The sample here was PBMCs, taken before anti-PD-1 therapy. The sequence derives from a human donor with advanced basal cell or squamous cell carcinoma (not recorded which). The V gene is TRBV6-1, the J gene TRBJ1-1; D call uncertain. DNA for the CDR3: TGTGCCAGCAGTGAAAGGATCGTGACTGAAGCTTTCTTT. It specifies CASSERIVTEAFF.